These 27 T cell receptor beta chains were all obtained from the same sample, sequenced in a study of blood T cell repertoires in COVID-19. This table comes from immunoSEQ multiplex PCR, and its TCRdb copy is limited to in-frame clones, with some not included. The sample shows about 400,000 clones, around 87% of them seen only once. Sequencing was done on a sample of peripheral blood. The receptors were gathered from a human donor in a cohort sampled during active COVID-19.

This clone has a handful of counts. This sequence joins TRBV19 and TRBJ1-5, with a weak D call TRBD1 (5 bases). CDR3 length: 14 residues. Deletions cut 5 bases from V and 6 bases from J, with 14 bases between. Germline V CDR1 and CDR2: LNHDA, SQIVND (reference sequence). The CDR3 coding sequence is TGTGCCAGTAGTGCCAGGGTCGGCCGTCAGCCCCAGCATTTT. Protein: CASSARVGRQPQHF.

The genes are TRBV3-1 (or the pseudogene TRBV3-2) and TRBJ1-2, with 9 bases that match TRBD1. The CDR3 covers 13 residues. Germline V gives CDR1 LGHDT, CDR2 YNNKEL (reference sequence). V trimming: 4 bases; J trimming: 8 bases; junction bases outside the gene matches: 5. CDR3 in DNA: TGTGCCAGCAGCCCAGGGGACAGGGTGGGCTACACCTTC. Encoded protein: CASSPGDRVGYTF.

V is TRBV21-1 and J is TRBJ1-6. TRBV21-1 corresponds to a pseudogene. CDR3 size: 17 residues. The CDR3: CASSKVSGSSYNSPLHF. In DNA, the CDR3 is TGTGCCAGCAGCAAGGTATCTGGGAGCTCCTATAATTCACCCCTCCACTTT.

The J gene is TRBJ2-3, the V gene TRBV7-2; 7 bases map to TRBD2. Trimming cost V 2 bases and J 6 bases; bases outside gene matches: 2. This CDR3 is 13 amino acids long. CDR1 and CDR2 (germline): SGHTA, FQGNSA. CDR3 DNA: TGTGCCAGCAGCTTACCCGGGGGGGATACGCAGTATTTT. This encodes CASSLPGGDTQYF.

CDR3 bases: TGTGCCAGCAGCAAGTACTCAGCGGGAGGGTTGGCAGAGACCCAGTACTTC. It translates to CASSKYSAGGLAETQYF. The chain is built from TRBV7-9 and TRBJ2-5, with 10 bases lining up with TRBD2. Germline lookup yields CDR1 SEHNR and CDR2 FQNEAQ (reference sequence). The CDR3 is made up of 17 amino acids. V shed 5 bases and J 4 bases; nucleotides not matched to a gene: 13. Together with reference TRBV7-9 and TRBJ2-5, the CDR3 gives the full variable domain: DTGVSQNPRHKITKRGQNVTFRCDPISEHNRLYWYRQTLGQGPEFLTYFQNEAQLEKSRLLSDRFSAERPKGSFSTLEIQRTEQGDSAMYLCASSKYSAGGLAETQYFGPGTRLLVL.

The rearrangement uses TRBV28 and TRBJ2-1, with 10 bases lining up with TRBD2. Germline V CDR1 and CDR2: MDHEN, SYDVKM. The V gene end was trimmed by 4 bases and the J gene end by 5 bases; junction bases not matched to a gene: 8. The CDR3 runs 16 residues. In DNA, the CDR3 is TGTGCCAGCAGTTCCTTTCGGACTAGCGGCAACAATGAGCAGTTCTTC. Its protein is CASSSFRTSGNNEQFF.

DNA of the CDR3: TGTGCCAGCTTAAAGTTGGCTACCCAGTACTTC. Translating gives CASLKLATQYF. This chain connects TRBV2 to TRBJ2-5; the D is unclear. Trimming left V 8 bases short and J 8 bases short, with 12 bases between. Germline V gives CDR1 SNHLY, CDR2 FYNNEI. This CDR3 has 11 residues.

The chain recombines TRBV9 with TRBJ2-1; TRBD2 agrees at 7 bases. Per the germline V gene, CDR1 is SGDLS and CDR2 is YYNGEE. V lost 4 bases to trimming and J lost 0 bases; unmatched junction nucleotides: 7. This CDR3 is built from 16 residues. CDR3: CASSLIGRSSYNEQFF. Here the CDR3 DNA reads TGTGCCAGCAGCCTCATCGGGAGGAGCTCCTACAATGAGCAGTTCTTC.

This rearrangement joins TRBV19 to TRBJ1-2, with D possibly TRBD1 on 5 matching bases. Deletions cut 6 bases from V and 0 bases from J, with 5 bases between. The CDR3 has 12 residues. CDR1 is LNHDA, CDR2 SQIVND, per germline (reference sequence). CDR3 residues: CASRGPNYGYTF. The DNA of the CDR3 is TGTGCCAGTAGGGGGCCTAACTATGGCTACACCTTC.

The V and J genes are TRBV19 and TRBJ2-4; TRBD1 is a possible D gene (5 bases). This CDR3 comprises 17 residues. V shed 3 bases and J shed 0 bases, with 15 bases lying between them. Germline V gene data show CDR1 as LNHDA and CDR2 as SQIVND (reference sequence). The CDR3 protein is CASSIGGTGVAKNIQYF. The CDR3 DNA reads as TGTGCCAGTAGTATCGGCGGAACAGGCGTAGCCAAAAACATTCAGTACTTC.

The gene calls are TRBV10-3 and TRBJ1-2; 7 nucleotides align to TRBD1. With V trimmed by 2 bases and J by 0 bases, 9 bases remained unmatched. Germline CDR1 ENHRY, CDR2 SYGVKD. This CDR3 is 17 amino acids long. CDR3 sequence reads: CAISETGETGTNYGYTF. The CDR3 region has the DNA TGTGCCATCAGTGAGACGGGCGAGACAGGGACTAACTATGGCTACACCTTC.

V is TRBV4-1 and J is TRBJ2-2, with D tentatively TRBD2 (5 bases). This CDR3 has 15 residues. In germline, CDR1 is MGHRA, CDR2 YSYEKL. Trimming removed 0 bases from V and 6 bases from J, with 11 bases in between. The CDR3 coding sequence is TGCGCCAGCAGCCAAGATCGAAGAGGGCCCGGGGAGCTGTTTTTT. It codes for CASSQDRRGPGELFF.

About this clone itself: This specimen includes other DNA sequences encoding the same CDR3. The rearrangement links TRBV18 to TRBJ2-1, with 8 bases fitting TRBD2. Germline V lookup: CDR1 KGHSH, CDR2 LQKENI. CDR3 size: 16 residues. The trim removed 0 bases at V and 3 bases at J, leaving 4 bases unmatched. The CDR3 loop is CASSPPTGGVYNEQFF. The CDR3 DNA reads as TGTGCCAGCTCACCACCGACGGGGGGGGTCTACAATGAGCAGTTCTTC.

There are a few counts of this clone. Other DNA sequences in this specimen translate into the identical CDR3. The chain uses TRBV29-1 and TRBJ2-1; D ambiguous. V dropped 5 bases and J dropped 0 bases, with 8 bases sitting between them. Per the germline V gene, CDR1 is SQVTM and CDR2 is ANQGSEA. The length of the CDR3 is 13 residues. In DNA form, the CDR3 reads TGCAGCGTTAGGAGAGGCTCCTACAATGAGCAGTTCTTC. Translated, it gives CSVRRGSYNEQFF.

This clone was observed a single time. This chain connects TRBV6-5 to TRBJ1-2; tentative D call: TRBD1 (5 bases). CDR3 length: 15 residues. Per germline, CDR1 MNHEY and CDR2 SVGAGI. Trimming shortened V by 6 bases and J by 1 base, and 15 bases separated the two germline ends. CDR3 nucleotides: TGTGCCAGCAGCGACTCTGGCAGGGATAACTATGGCTACACCTTC. It codes for CASSDSGRDNYGYTF.

The chain joins TRBV7-6 to TRBJ2-1; 11 bases fit TRBD1. With 4 bases clipped from V and 8 bases from J, the junction kept 7 bases outside the gene matches. The CDR3 runs 15 residues. The germline V gene has CDR1 SGHVS and CDR2 FNYEAQ. For the CDR3, the DNA is TGTGCCAGCAGCTCTCCCGGGACAGGGGGAGATGAGCAGTTCTTC. This sequence encodes CASSSPGTGGDEQFF. Complete variable domain (other parts from reference TRBV7-6 and TRBJ2-1): GAGVSQSPRYKVTKRGQDVALRCDPISGHVSLYWYRQALGQGPEFLTYFNYEAQQDKSGLPNDRFSAERPEGSISTLTIQRTEQRDSAMYRCASSSPGTGGDEQFFGPGTRLTVL.

The chain uses TRBV19 and TRBJ2-7; D is perhaps TRBD1 (6 bases). There are 16 residues in the CDR3. Per germline, CDR1 LNHDA and CDR2 SQIVND (reference sequence). The germline V and J ends were trimmed by 0 bases and 2 bases, with 14 bases remaining between them. The chain's CDR3 is CASSIDLGAAAYEQYF. DNA of the CDR3: TGTGCCAGTAGTATAGATCTGGGGGCCGCCGCCTACGAGCAGTACTTC.

The chain uses TRBV2 and TRBJ2-4; weak D call: TRBD2 (5 bases). Trimming took off 4 bases at V and 0 bases at J, with 10 bases between the two ends. The CDR3 is made up of 15 amino acids. CDR1 SNHLY and CDR2 FYNNEI come from the germline V gene. CDR3 residues: CASSGTGLAKNIQYF. In nucleotides, the CDR3 is TGTGCCAGCAGTGGAACGGGGTTAGCCAAAAACATTCAGTACTTC.

V and J are TRBV11-2 and TRBJ1-3; no reliable D call. The ends were cut back, 2 bases at V and 0 bases at J, with 8 bases in the middle. The CDR3 runs 15 residues. Per germline, CDR1 SGHAT and CDR2 FQNNGV. The CDR3 spells CASSLHPGSGNTIYF. DNA of the CDR3: TGTGCCAGCAGCTTACATCCAGGCTCTGGAAACACCATATATTTT.

This chain joins TRBV27 and TRBJ1-6; 7 bases line up with TRBD1. V dropped 8 bases and J dropped 6; count of bases not matched to a gene: 7. Germline CDR1 and CDR2: MNHEY and SMNVEV (reference sequence). The CDR3 loop spans 14 amino acids. CDR3 coding DNA: TGTGCCAGCGGGGAGTACAGGGGTAATTCACCCCTCCACTTT. This sequence encodes CASGEYRGNSPLHF.

The V and J genes are TRBV27 and TRBJ2-4; possibly TRBD1 for D (7 bases). Deletions cut 8 bases from V and 0 bases from J, with 11 bases between. The CDR3 has 14 amino acids. Germline values: CDR1 MNHEY, CDR2 SMNVEV (reference sequence). CDR3 coding DNA: TGTGCCAGCCGCGGGACAGTAGCCAAAAACATTCAGTACTTC. Amino acid sequence: CASRGTVAKNIQYF.

This sequence joins TRBV12-2 and TRBJ1-1; TRBD1, as called in the table, went unchecked against the DNA. TRBV12-2 is annotated as a pseudogene. The CDR3 is 15 amino acids. The CDR3 loop is CASPASDRDRGRAFF. DNA of the CDR3: TGTGCAAGTCCCGCATCCGACAGGGACAGAGGGAGAGCTTTCTTT.

CDR3 nucleotide sequence: TGTGCCAGCAGTTACTCCCTGGTAGCGGGGGGGGATGAGCAGTTCTTC. Translating it yields CASSYSLVAGGDEQFF. The V and J genes are TRBV6-5 and TRBJ2-1, with 11 bases identical to TRBD2. The ends lost 0 bases at V and 8 bases at J; junction bases unmatched: 6. CDR3 length: 16 residues. CDR1 MNHEY and CDR2 SVGAGI come from the germline V gene.

The gene calls are TRBV2 and TRBJ1-1; D may be TRBD1 (5 bases). Trimming removed 11 bases at V and 1 base at J, with 14 bases between. The germline V gene has CDR1 SNHLY and CDR2 FYNNEI. The CDR3 loop spans 13 amino acids. The CDR3 coding sequence is TGTGCCCTTGCGGGGCAGCCGAACACTGAAGCTTTCTTT. Amino acid sequence: CALAGQPNTEAFF.

The chain recombines TRBV7-8 with TRBJ1-2, with D perhaps TRBD1 (5 bases). Trimming took 1 base from V and 0 from J, leaving 15 bases between them. This CDR3 region has 17 residues. CDR1 is SGHVS, CDR2 FQNEAQ, per germline. DNA for the CDR3: TGTGCCAGCAGCTTAGAGGCGACAGCCTTATCTAACTATGGCTACACCTTC. Its translation: CASSLEATALSNYGYTF.

The chain carries TRBV14 and TRBJ2-3; D is ambiguous. Trimming stripped 3 bases from V and 5 bases from J, with 9 bases between. Germline V gene data show CDR1 as SGHDN and CDR2 as FVKESK. The CDR3 is 13 amino acids. CDR3 protein: CASSHIRLDTQYF. DNA of the CDR3: TGTGCCAGCAGCCACATCAGACTAGATACGCAGTATTTT.

CDR3 residues: CASSENRETQYF. Written as DNA, the CDR3 is TGTGCCAGCAGTGAAAATAGAGAGACCCAGTACTTC. The chain is built from TRBV2 and TRBJ2-5, with unresolved D. V was clipped by 2 bases and J by 4 bases, with 5 bases between them. This CDR3 is built from 12 residues. CDR1 SNHLY and CDR2 FYNNEI come from the germline V gene.